This T cell receptor beta chain was identified during a study of OX40 agonist ivuxolimab in advanced cancers. Study at large: Dose-escalation subjects each had hepatocellular carcinoma, melanoma, renal cell or head and neck cancer. Overall study results and limits: Compared with CD4+, CD8+ T cells on average had more expanded clones.

By share, this clone ranks as medium-sized. Its antigen remains unknown. This CDR3 has 15 residues. Germline CDR1 is SGHNT and CDR2 is YYREEE (reference sequence). The ends lost 4 bases at V and 6 bases at J; junction bases unmatched: 12. Sequencing was performed with immunoSEQ multiplex PCR; in TCRdb, only in-frame clones are kept and a portion is missing. The data contain 20,000 to 25,000 clones, approximately 79% of them singletons. V gene TRBV5-4 combines with J gene TRBJ2-7, with 8 nucleotides matching TRBD1. This sequence originates from an adult with an advanced solid tumor such as melanoma, head and neck, liver or kidney cancer. The specimen was CD4+ or CD8+ T cells sorted from blood, collected in a trial of the OX40 agonist ivuxolimab. The CDR3: CASSPGQGSLLEQYF. In DNA form, the CDR3 reads TGTGCCAGCAGCCCCGGACAGGGAAGCCTGCTCGAGCAGTACTTC.